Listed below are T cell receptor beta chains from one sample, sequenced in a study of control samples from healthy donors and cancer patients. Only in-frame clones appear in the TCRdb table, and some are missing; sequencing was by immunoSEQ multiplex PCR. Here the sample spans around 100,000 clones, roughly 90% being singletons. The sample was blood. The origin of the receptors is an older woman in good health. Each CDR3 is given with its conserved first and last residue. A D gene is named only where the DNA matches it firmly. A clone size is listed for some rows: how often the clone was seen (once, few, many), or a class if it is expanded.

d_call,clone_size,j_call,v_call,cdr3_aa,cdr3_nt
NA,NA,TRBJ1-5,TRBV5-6,CASSLMRSNQPQHF,TGTGCCAGCAGCTTGATGAGGAGCAATCAGCCCCAGCATTTT
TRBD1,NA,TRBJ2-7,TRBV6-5,CASSVKTGYEQYF,TGTGCCAGCAGCGTAAAGACAGGGTACGAGCAGTACTTC
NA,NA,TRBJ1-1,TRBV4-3,CASSQDERGPRTEAFF,TGCGCCAGCAGCCAAGACGAGAGGGGACCTCGCACTGAAGCTTTCTTT
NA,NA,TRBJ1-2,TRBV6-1,CASSDPRRGGYTF,TGTGCCAGCAGTGACCCCCGACGGGGAGGCTACACCTTC
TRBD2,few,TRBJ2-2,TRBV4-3,CASSMRLAGVGGELFF,TGCGCCAGCAGCATGAGACTAGCGGGAGTGGGCGGGGAGCTGTTTTTT
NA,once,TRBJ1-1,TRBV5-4,CASSGLDGNTEAFF,TGTGCCAGCAGTGGACTGGATGGCAACACTGAAGCTTTCTTT
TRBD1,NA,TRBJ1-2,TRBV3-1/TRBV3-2,CASSLWDRENYGYTF,TGTGCCAGCAGCCTTTGGGACAGGGAGAACTATGGCTACACCTTC
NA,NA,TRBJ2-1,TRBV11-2,CASSSDSRPNEQFF,TGTGCCAGCAGCTCGGATAGCCGCCCCAATGAGCAGTTCTTC
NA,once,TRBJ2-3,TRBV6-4,CASSDLGGDTQYF,TGTGCCAGCAGTGACCTAGGGGGAGATACGCAGTATTTT
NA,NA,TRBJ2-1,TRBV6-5,CATSPNPYEQFF,TGTGCCACCTCCCCCAACCCTTATGAGCAGTTCTTC
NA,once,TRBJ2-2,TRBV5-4,CASSTMTGENTGELFF,TGTGCCAGCAGCACTATGACAGGTGAAAACACCGGGGAGCTGTTTTTT
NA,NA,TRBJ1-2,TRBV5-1,CASSLTANYGYTF,TGCGCCAGCAGCTTGACGGCTAACTATGGCTACACCTTC
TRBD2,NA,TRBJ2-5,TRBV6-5,CASRPAGGAETQYF,TGTGCCAGCAGGCCTGCGGGAGGGGCAGAGACCCAGTACTTC
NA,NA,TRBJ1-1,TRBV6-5,CASSYRRNTEAFF,TGTGCCAGCAGTTACCGAAGAAACACTGAAGCTTTCTTT
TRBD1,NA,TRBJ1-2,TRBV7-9,CASSSTMGTGAGYTF,TGTGCCAGCAGTAGCACTATGGGGACAGGGGCTGGCTACACCTTC
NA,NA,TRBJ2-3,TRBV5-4,CASSSDLSTDTQYF,TGTGCCAGCAGCTCGGACCTGAGCACAGATACGCAGTATTTT
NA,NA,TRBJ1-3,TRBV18,CASSPEIAGNTIYF,TGTGCCAGCTCACCAGAAATAGCTGGAAACACCATATATTTT
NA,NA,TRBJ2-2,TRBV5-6,CASSLNRGLGELFF,TGTGCCAGCAGCTTGAACAGGGGACTCGGGGAGCTGTTTTTT
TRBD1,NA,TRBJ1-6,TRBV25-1,CASSLMTGSNSPLHF,TGTGCCAGCAGCTTAATGACAGGGAGCAATTCACCCCTCCACTTT
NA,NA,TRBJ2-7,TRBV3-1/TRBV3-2,CASSQARSPPGEQYF,TGTGCCAGCAGCCAAGCTCGTTCCCCCCCGGGCGAGCAGTACTTC
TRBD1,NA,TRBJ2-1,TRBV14,CASSLTGGGYNEQFF,TGTGCCAGCAGCCTTACAGGGGGAGGCTACAATGAGCAGTTCTTC